Shown below are 2 T cell receptor beta chains from a single sample sequenced in a study of blood T cell repertoires in COVID-19. Assay: immunoSEQ multiplex PCR; the TCRdb copy retains only in-frame clones and omits some. The top ten clones hold 2% to 2.5% of a sample with around 300,000 clones, under 90% of them seen once. The sequenced sample was peripheral blood. The origin of the receptors is a man aged 50 or older with acute or convalescent COVID-19.

The chain combines TRBV27 with TRBJ2-5; maybe TRBD2 (6 bases). The CDR3 is 17 amino acids. The V end lost 6 bases, the J end lost 1 base, and 21 bases lay between the germline ends. CDR1 and CDR2 from the germline V gene are MNHEY and SMNVEV (reference sequence). As DNA, the CDR3 is TGTGCCAGCAGACAAGCCTTGGGGGGAGATTTCCAAGAGACCCAGTACTTC. Encoded protein: CASRQALGGDFQETQYF.

This clone was counted a single time. The J gene is TRBJ2-6, the V gene TRBV5-5, with 8 bases matching TRBD1. The CDR3 covers 15 residues. Per germline, CDR1 SGHKS and CDR2 YYEKEE (reference sequence). With V trimmed by 6 bases and J by 4 bases, 6 bases remained unmatched. CDR3 sequence: CASTRTGSGANVLTF. As DNA, the CDR3 is TGTGCCAGCACCAGGACAGGGTCCGGGGCCAACGTCCTGACTTTC.